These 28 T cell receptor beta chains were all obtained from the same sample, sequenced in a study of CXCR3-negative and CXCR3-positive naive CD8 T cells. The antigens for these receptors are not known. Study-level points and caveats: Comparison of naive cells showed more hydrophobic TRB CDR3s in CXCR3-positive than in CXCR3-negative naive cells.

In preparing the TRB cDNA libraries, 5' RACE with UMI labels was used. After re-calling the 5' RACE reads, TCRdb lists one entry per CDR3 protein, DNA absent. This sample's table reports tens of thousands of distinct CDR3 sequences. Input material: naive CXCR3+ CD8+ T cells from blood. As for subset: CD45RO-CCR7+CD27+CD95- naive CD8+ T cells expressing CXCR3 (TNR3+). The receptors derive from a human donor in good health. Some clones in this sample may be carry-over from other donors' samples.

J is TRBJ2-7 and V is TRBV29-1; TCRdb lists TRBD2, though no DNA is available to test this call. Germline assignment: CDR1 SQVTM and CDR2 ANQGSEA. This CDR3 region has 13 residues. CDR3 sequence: CSAEAGAGNEQYF.

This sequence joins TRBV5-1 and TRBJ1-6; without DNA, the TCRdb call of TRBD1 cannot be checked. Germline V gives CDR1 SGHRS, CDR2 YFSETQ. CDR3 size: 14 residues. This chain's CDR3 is CASSLGQGNSPLHF.

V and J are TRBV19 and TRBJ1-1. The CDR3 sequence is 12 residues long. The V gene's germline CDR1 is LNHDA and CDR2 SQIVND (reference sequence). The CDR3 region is CASSIGMDEAFF.

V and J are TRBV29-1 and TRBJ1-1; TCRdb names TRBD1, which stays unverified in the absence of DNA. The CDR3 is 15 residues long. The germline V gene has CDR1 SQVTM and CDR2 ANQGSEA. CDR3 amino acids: CSVVGTYKMNTEAFF.

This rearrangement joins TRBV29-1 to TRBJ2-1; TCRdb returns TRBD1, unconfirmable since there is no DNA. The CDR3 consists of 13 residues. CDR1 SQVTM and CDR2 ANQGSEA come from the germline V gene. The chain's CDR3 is CSVEAGSYNEQFF.

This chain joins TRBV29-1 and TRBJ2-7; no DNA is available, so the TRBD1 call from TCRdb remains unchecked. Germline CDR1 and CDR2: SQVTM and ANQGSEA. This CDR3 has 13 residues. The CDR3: CSVPTGGMNEQYF.

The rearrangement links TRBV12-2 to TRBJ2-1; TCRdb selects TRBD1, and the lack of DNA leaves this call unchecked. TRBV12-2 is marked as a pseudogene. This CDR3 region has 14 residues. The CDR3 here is CASRLGGDRSEQFF.

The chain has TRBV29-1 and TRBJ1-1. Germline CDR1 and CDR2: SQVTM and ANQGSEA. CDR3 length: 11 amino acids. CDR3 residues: CSVDSGTEAFF.

This CDR3 reads CSAGDGSGSNEQYF. The chain joins TRBV20-1 to TRBJ2-7; TCRdb proposes TRBD2, but this gene call is untestable without DNA. Germline assignment: CDR1 DFQATT and CDR2 SNEGSKA (reference sequence). This CDR3 comprises 14 residues.

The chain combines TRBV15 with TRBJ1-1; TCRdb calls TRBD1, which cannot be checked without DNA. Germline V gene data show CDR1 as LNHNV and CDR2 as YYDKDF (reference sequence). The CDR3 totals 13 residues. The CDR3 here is CATSRGRDTEAFF.

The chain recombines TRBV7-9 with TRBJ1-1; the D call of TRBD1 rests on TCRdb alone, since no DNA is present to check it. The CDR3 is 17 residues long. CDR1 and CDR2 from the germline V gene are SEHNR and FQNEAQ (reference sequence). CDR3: CASSLPLSGLKNTEAFF.

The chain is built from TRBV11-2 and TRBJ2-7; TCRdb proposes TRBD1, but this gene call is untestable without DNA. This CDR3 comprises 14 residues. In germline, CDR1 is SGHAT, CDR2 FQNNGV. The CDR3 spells CASSRGTDTYEQYF.

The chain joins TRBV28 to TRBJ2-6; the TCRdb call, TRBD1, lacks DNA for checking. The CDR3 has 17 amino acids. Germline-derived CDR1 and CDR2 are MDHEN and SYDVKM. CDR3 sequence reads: CASSSGRILSGANVLTF.

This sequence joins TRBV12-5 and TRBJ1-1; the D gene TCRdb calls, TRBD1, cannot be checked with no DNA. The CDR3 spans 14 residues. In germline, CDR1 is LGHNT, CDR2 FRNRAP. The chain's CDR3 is CASGLTGTPTEAFF.

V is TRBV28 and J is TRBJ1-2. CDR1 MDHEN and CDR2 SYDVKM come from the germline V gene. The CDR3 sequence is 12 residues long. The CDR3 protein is CASSDSGYGYTF.

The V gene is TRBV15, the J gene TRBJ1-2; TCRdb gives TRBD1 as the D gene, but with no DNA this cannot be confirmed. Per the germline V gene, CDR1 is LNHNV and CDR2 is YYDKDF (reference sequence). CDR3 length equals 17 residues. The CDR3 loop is CATSRDKIRTGNYGYTF.

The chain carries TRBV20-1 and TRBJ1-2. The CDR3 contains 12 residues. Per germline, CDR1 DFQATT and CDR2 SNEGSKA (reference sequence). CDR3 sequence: CSARGGHYGYTF.

CDR3 loop: CASSPGAGNKYEQYF. The chain carries TRBV12-3 or TRBV12-4 and TRBJ2-7; lacking DNA, the TRBD1 call made by TCRdb goes unchecked. There are 15 residues in the CDR3.

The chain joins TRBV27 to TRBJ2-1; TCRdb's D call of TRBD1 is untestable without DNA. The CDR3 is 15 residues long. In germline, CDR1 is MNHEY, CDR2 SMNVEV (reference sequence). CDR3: CASRYRVGSYNEQFF.

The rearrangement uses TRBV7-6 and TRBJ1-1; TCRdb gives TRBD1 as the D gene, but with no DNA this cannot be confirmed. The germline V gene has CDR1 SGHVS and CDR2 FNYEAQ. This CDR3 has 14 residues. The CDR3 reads CASSTVGDSLSKFF.

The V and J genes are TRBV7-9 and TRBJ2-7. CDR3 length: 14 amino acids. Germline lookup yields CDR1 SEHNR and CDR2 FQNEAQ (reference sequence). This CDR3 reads CASSFRLAPNEQYF.

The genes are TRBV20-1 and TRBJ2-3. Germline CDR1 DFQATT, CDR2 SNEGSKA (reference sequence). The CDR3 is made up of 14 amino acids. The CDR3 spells CSARDNIGTDTQYF.

The CDR3 reads CSVRQGNGGYTF. The chain has TRBV29-1 and TRBJ1-2; with no DNA, the TCRdb D assignment of TRBD1 cannot be verified. The CDR3 is 12 amino acids. CDR1 is SQVTM and CDR2 is ANQGSEA in the germline V gene.

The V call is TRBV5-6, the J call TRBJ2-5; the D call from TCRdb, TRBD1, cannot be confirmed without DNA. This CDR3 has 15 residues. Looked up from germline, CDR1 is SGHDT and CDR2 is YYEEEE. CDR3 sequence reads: CASSAVTGGQETQYF.

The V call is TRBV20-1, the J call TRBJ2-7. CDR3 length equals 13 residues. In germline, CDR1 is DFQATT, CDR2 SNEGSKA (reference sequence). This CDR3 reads CSARWESSYEQYF.

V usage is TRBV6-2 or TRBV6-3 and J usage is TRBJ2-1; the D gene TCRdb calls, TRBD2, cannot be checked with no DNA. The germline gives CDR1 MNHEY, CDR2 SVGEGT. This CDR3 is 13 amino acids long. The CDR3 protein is CALAGGRYNEQFF.

The CDR3 protein is CASSPWDTEYGYTF. The chain uses TRBV7-9 and TRBJ1-2; TCRdb's D gene call, TRBD1, goes unchecked for lack of DNA. Per germline, CDR1 SEHNR and CDR2 FQNEAQ (reference sequence). The CDR3 covers 14 residues.

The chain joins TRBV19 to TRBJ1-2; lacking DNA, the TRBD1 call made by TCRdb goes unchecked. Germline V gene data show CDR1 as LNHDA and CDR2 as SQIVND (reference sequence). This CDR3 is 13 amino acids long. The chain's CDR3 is CASSPRTGAGYTF.